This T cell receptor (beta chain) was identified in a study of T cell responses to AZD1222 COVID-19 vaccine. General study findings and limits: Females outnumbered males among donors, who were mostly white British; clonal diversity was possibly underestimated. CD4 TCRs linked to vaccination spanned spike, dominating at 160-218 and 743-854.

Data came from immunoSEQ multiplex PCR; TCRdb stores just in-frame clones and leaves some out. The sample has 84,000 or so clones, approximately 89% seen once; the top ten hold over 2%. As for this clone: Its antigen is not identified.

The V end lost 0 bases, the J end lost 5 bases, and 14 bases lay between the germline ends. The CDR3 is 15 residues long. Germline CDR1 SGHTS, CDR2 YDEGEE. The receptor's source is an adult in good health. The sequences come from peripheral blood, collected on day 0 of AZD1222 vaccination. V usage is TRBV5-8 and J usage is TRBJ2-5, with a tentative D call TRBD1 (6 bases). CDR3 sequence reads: CASSLVGRGGETQYF. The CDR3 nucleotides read TGTGCCAGCAGCTTGGTGGGCAGGGGTGGCGAGACCCAGTACTTC.